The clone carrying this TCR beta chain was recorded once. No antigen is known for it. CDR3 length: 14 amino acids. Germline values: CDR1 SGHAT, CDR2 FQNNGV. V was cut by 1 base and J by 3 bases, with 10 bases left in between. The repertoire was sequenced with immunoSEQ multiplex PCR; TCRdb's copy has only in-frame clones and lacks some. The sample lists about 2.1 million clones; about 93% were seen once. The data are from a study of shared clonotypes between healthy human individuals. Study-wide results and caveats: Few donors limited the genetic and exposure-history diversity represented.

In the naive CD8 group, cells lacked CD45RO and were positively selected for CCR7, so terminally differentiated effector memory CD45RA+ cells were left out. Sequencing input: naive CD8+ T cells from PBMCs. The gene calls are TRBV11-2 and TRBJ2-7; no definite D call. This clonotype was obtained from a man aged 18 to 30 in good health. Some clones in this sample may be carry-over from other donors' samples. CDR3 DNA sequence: TGTGCCAGCAGCTTAGTTGGCAAAAACTACGAGCAGTACTTC. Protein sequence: CASSLVGKNYEQYF. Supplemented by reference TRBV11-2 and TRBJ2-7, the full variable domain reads EAGVAQSPRYKIIEKRQSVAFWCNPISGHATLYWYQQILGQGPKLLIQFQNNGVVDDSQLPKDRFSAERLKGVDSTLKIQPAKLEDSAVYLCASSLVGKNYEQYFGPGTRLTVT.